This T cell receptor (beta chain) emerged from a study of identical twins. Whole-study results and caveats: Models, which agreed with sharing between unrelated individuals, nonetheless underestimated the out-of-frame TCR alpha sharing seen in monozygotic twins.

Regarding this clonotype: Its antigen is as yet unknown.

MiXCR, run by TCRdb on the 5' RACE reads, gives a single entry per CDR3 protein. The table has about 890,000 distinct CDR3 sequences, around an eighth seen once. The CDR3 covers 15 residues. Germline V gene lookup returns CDR1 DFQATT and CDR2 SNEGSKA (reference sequence). J was trimmed by 6 bases and V by 0 bases; bases with no gene match: 6. All of the donors were Caucasians in good health. This sample also appeared in a second study, on yellow fever vaccine responses in identical twins.

The genes are TRBV20-1 and TRBJ1-5; 9 nucleotides match TRBD1. The receptor comes from a woman aged 18-30 years in good health. The sequenced sample was PBMCs. CDR3 nucleotides: TGCAGTGCTAGAGACCTGACGGGACAGGGTCAGCCCCAGCATTTT. This codes for CSARDLTGQGQPQHF.